Presented here are 16 T cell receptor beta chains from one specimen sequenced in a study of identical twins. TCRdb re-derived calls from the 5' RACE reads in MiXCR, one entry per CDR3 protein. The table includes around 1.7 million distinct CDR3 sequences, roughly a third detected once. The sample consisted of cord blood. These receptor sequences come from a newborn girl in good health.

The rearrangement links TRBV6-5 to TRBJ2-5; 7 bases are a match to TRBD2. V shed 7 bases, J shed 11 bases, and the junction held 22 bases outside the gene matches. There are 16 residues in the CDR3. Germline V gene sequence: CDR1 MNHEY, CDR2 SVGAGI. The DNA of the CDR3 is TGTGCCAGCACCCGACTAGCCCCTATCGACTACAATGAGCAGTACTTC. Translating gives CASTRLAPIDYNEQYF.

This clonotype was found once. This may stem from a read error, because a much larger clone lies one nucleotide away. The rearrangement links TRBV29-1 to TRBJ2-1; D is possibly TRBD1 or TRBD2 (6 bases each). Per germline, CDR1 SQVTM and CDR2 ANQGSEA. The CDR3 is 14 residues long. CDR3 bases: TGCAGCGTTGGGGGGGCGAATCCCCACAATGGGCAGTTCTTC. This sequence encodes CSVGGANPHNGQFF.

This clonotype was counted only a few times. V usage is TRBV20-1 and J usage is TRBJ2-3; TRBD2 might be the D (5 bases). The V gene lost 3 bases and the J gene lost 0 bases, with 13 bases spanning the gap. The CDR3 is 15 residues long. The germline V gene has CDR1 DFQATT and CDR2 SNEGSKA (reference sequence). The CDR3 DNA reads as TGCAGTGCTAGTGGGCGGGCCCTAAGCACAGATACGCAGTATTTT. The encoded protein is CSASGRALSTDTQYF.

This chain joins TRBV2 and TRBJ2-4; either TRBD1 or TRBD2 may fit D (5 bases each). CDR1 and CDR2 from the germline V gene are SNHLY and FYNNEI. There are 16 residues in the CDR3. V lost 2 bases to trimming and J lost 4 bases, with 15 bases between them. CDR3 DNA: TGTGCCAGCAGTGAAACACCCGGGACGACGAAAAACATTCAGTACTTC. This encodes CASSETPGTTKNIQYF.

This clonotype was recorded many times. This chain connects TRBV5-1 to TRBJ2-1, with TRBD2 identical over 7 bases. V lost 1 base to trimming and J lost 4 bases; unmatched junction nucleotides: 8. The CDR3 spans 16 residues. Germline V CDR1 and CDR2: SGHRS, YFSETQ. CDR3 residues: CASSLLGGGTYNEQFF. CDR3 DNA: TGCGCCAGCAGCTTGTTGGGCGGGGGTACTTACAATGAGCAGTTCTTC.

This clonotype was counted a few times. The chain recombines TRBV20-1 with TRBJ2-1; maybe TRBD2 (6 bases). V was trimmed by 0 bases and J by 3 bases, leaving 15 bases between them. The CDR3 runs to 16 residues. Germline CDR1 is DFQATT and CDR2 is SNEGSKA (reference sequence). CDR3 loop: CSARDTSGSHYNEQFF. The CDR3 DNA is TGCAGTGCTAGAGATACCAGCGGGTCACACTACAATGAGCAGTTCTTC.

The table lists this clonotype with a few counts. This chain links TRBV9 with TRBJ2-1, with 9 nucleotides matching TRBD2. The length of the CDR3 is 19 residues. CDR1 SGDLS and CDR2 YYNGEE come from the germline V gene. The V segment lost 0 bases and the J segment 3 bases; nucleotides outside the gene matches: 13. This CDR3 is CASSVAYSSGGPRYNEQFF. CDR3 sequence (DNA): TGTGCCAGCAGCGTAGCTTATAGTAGCGGGGGCCCCCGCTACAATGAGCAGTTCTTC.

The rearrangement joins TRBV6-2 or TRBV6-3 to TRBJ1-5, with TRBD1 identical over 7 bases. Trimming at V came to 6 bases and at J to 2 bases, leaving 13 bases not matched to a gene. The CDR3 spans 17 residues. CDR1 MNHEY and CDR2 SVGEGT come from the germline V gene. CDR3 residues: CASRPYDRAFGNQPQHF. The CDR3 nucleotides are TGTGCCAGCAGGCCCTACGACAGGGCCTTTGGCAATCAGCCCCAGCATTTT.

This chain uses TRBV4-2 with TRBJ2-7, with TRBD2 matching over 9 bases. Germline values: CDR1 LGHNA, CDR2 YNFKEQ. The CDR3 has 16 residues. V trimming: 3 bases; J trimming: 0 bases; junction bases outside the gene matches: 6. CDR3 protein: CASSHTASGDSYEQYF. CDR3 coding DNA: TGTGCCAGCAGCCATACCGCTAGCGGGGACTCCTACGAGCAGTACTTC.

This clonotype was detected a few times. The rearrangement links TRBV7-8 to TRBJ1-2; 9 bases are a match to TRBD1. Trimming cost V 0 bases and J 4 bases; bases outside gene matches: 3. The V gene's germline CDR1 is SGHVS and CDR2 FQNEAQ. This CDR3 region has 15 residues. This CDR3 reads CASSLAEDRGYGYTF. The CDR3 region has the DNA TGTGCCAGCAGCTTAGCGGAGGACAGGGGCTATGGCTACACCTTC.

This clonotype was observed a handful of times. The rearrangement uses TRBV20-1 and TRBJ2-7; 9 bases match TRBD1. This CDR3 is 14 amino acids long. Unmatched junction bases numbered 7, after V lost 7 bases and J lost 0 bases. In germline, CDR1 is DFQATT, CDR2 SNEGSKA (reference sequence). In DNA, the CDR3 is TGCAGTGTCGAAGACAGGGGGACCTCCTACGAGCAGTACTTC. Translation gives CSVEDRGTSYEQYF.

The chain couples TRBV14 to TRBJ1-5; tentatively, D is TRBD1 (5 bases). The V gene's germline CDR1 is SGHDN and CDR2 FVKESK. Between the trimmed V and J ends, which lost 6 bases and 6 bases, there was a span of 9 bases. This CDR3 contains 12 residues. CDR3 DNA: TGTGCCAGCAGGCGCCAGGGTCAGCCCCAGCATTTT. This sequence encodes CASRRQGQPQHF.

The chain is built from TRBV6-1 and TRBJ2-3, with 11 bases lining up with TRBD2. This CDR3 has 17 residues. The germline CDR1 and CDR2 sequences are MNHNS and SASEGT. J lost 3 bases, V lost 6 bases, and 11 bases had no gene match. For the CDR3, the DNA is TGTGCCAGCAGGCATTTAGCGGGAGGGCCGAAAACAGATACGCAGTATTTT. This sequence encodes CASRHLAGGPKTDTQYF.

J is TRBJ1-1 and V is TRBV6-1; the D is unclear. V lost 4 bases to trimming and J lost 4 bases, with 13 bases between them. CDR3 length equals 14 residues. Germline V gives CDR1 MNHNS, CDR2 SASEGT. CDR3 loop: CASSGATLGTEAFF. CDR3 coding DNA: TGTGCCAGCAGTGGCGCCACCTTGGGCACTGAAGCTTTCTTT.

Only one count was recorded for this clonotype. The V gene is TRBV5-1, the J gene TRBJ2-3; 13 positions agree with TRBD2. The CDR3 is 14 amino acids. The germline V gene has CDR1 SGHRS and CDR2 YFSETQ. The V segment lost 4 bases and the J segment 8 bases; nucleotides outside the gene matches: 4. The CDR3 DNA reads TGCGCCAGCAGCCCCACTAGCGGGAGGGCTACGCAGTATTTT. Translating it yields CASSPTSGRATQYF.

The V and J genes are TRBV7-8 and TRBJ2-4; D may correspond to TRBD1 or TRBD2 (5 bases each). The J call may be faulty, since TRBJ2-7 better matches the DNA end. Looked up from germline, CDR1 is SGHVS and CDR2 is FQNEAQ. The CDR3 runs 15 residues. The CDR3 loop is CASTFGARALSEQYF. CDR3 bases: TGTGCCAGCACCTTCGGGGCTAGGGCCCTCTCCGAGCAGTACTTC.